This T cell receptor (beta chain) comes out of a study of shared clonotypes between healthy human individuals. Cells designated naive CD8 were CD45RO-negative and were positively selected for CCR7, with terminally differentiated effector memory CD45RA+ cells excluded. Profiling relied on immunoSEQ multiplex PCR, and the TCRdb table lists in-frame clones only, not all of them. The sample consists of about 2.1 million clones, under 95% of them appearing once. Germline CDR1 and CDR2: SGHRS and YFSETQ. This CDR3 region has 15 residues. The V segment lost 4 bases and the J segment 7 bases; nucleotides outside the gene matches: 8. This clone was counted once.

The J gene is TRBJ2-2, the V gene TRBV5-1; 9 bases fit TRBD1. This TCR derives from a man in his late teens or twenties in good health. Some clones in this sample may be carry-over from other donors' samples. The sample was naive CD8+ T cells from PBMCs. CDR3 coding DNA: TGCGCCAGCAGCGATAGACAGGGGGTGATCGGGGAGCTGTTTTTT. This translates into CASSDRQGVIGELFF.